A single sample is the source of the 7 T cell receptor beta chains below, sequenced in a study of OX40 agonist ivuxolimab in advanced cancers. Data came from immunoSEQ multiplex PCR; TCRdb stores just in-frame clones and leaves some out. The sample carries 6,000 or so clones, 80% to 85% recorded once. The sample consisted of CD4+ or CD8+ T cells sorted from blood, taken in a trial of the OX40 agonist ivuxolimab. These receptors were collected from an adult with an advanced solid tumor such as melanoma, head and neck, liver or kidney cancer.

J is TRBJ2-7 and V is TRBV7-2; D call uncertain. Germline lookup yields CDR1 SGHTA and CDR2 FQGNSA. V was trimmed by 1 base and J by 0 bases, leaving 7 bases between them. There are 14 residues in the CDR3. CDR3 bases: TGTGCCAGCAGCTTAGGATTGTCCTCCTACGAGCAGTACTTC. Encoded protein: CASSLGLSSYEQYF.

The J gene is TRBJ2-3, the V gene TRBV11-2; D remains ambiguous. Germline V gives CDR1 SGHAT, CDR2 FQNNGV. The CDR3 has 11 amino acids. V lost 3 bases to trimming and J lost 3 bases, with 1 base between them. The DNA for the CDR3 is TGTGCCAGCAGCTTGACAGATACGCAGTATTTT. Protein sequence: CASSLTDTQYF. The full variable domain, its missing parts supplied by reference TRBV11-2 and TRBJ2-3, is EAGVAQSPRYKIIEKRQSVAFWCNPISGHATLYWYQQILGQGPKLLIQFQNNGVVDDSQLPKDRFSAERLKGVDSTLKIQPAKLEDSAVYLCASSLTDTQYFGPGTRLTVL.

CDR3 coding DNA: TGCGCCAGCAGCCAAGCTTCAGGGGGTCAGCCCCAGCATTTT. Its translation is CASSQASGGQPQHF. The chain combines TRBV4-1 with TRBJ1-5; 7 bases are shared with TRBD1. V dropped 1 base and J dropped 6; count of bases not matched to a gene: 3. In germline, CDR1 is MGHRA, CDR2 YSYEKL. The length of the CDR3 is 14 residues.

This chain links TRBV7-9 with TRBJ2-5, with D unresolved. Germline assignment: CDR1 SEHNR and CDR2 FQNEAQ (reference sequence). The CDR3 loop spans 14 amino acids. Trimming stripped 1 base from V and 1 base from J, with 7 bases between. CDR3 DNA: TGTGCCAGCAGCTTAGTCGCGCCCCAAGAGACCCAGTACTTC. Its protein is CASSLVAPQETQYF.

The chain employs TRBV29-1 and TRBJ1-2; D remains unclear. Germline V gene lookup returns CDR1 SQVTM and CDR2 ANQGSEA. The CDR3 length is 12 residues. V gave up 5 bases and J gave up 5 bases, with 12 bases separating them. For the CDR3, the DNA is TGCAGCGTTCTCGAGGGCGCGTATGGCTACACCTTC. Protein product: CSVLEGAYGYTF.

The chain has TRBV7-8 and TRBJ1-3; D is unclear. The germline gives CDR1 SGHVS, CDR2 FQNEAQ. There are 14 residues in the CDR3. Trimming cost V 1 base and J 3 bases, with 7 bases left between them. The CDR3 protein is CASSLEGSGNTIYF. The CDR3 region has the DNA TGTGCCAGCAGCTTAGAAGGGAGTGGAAACACCATATATTTT.

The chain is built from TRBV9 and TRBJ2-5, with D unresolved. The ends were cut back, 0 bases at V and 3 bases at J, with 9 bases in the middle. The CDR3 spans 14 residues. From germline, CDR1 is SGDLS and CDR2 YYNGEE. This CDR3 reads CASSVEDRKETQYF. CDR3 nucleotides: TGTGCCAGCAGCGTAGAGGACCGCAAAGAGACCCAGTACTTC.